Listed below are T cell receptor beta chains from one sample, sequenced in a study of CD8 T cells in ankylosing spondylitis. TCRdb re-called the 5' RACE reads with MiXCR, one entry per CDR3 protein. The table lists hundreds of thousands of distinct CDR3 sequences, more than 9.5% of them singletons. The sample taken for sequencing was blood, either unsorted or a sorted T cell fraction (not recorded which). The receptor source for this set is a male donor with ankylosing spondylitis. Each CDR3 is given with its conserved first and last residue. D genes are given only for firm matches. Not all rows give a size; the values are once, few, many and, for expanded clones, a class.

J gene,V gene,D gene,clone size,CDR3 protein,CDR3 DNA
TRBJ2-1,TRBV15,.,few,CATSRALPRNNEQFF,TGTGCCACCAGCAGAGCTCTCCCTAGAAACAATGAGCAGTTCTTC
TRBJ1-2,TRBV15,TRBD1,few,CATSRGDSFYGYTF,TGTGCCACCAGCAGAGGGGACAGCTTCTATGGCTACACCTTC
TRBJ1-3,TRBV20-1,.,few,CSARRWGPGGGNTIYF,TGCAGTGCTAGGCGGTGGGGCCCCGGGGGGGGAAACACCATATATTTT
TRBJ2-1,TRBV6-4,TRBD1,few,CASSPQGISYNEQFF,TGTGCCAGCAGTCCACAGGGGATCTCCTACAATGAGCAGTTCTTC
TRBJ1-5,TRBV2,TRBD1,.,CASRTGGFQPQHF,TGTGCCAGCAGAACAGGGGGATTCCAGCCCCAGCATTTT
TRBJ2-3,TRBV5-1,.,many,CASSSTAETGTDTQYF,TGCGCCAGCAGCTCTACAGCGGAGACGGGCACAGATACGCAGTATTTT
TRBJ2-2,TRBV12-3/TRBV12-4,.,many,CASRRIANTGELFF,TGTGCCAGCAGGCGAATAGCGAACACCGGGGAGCTGTTTTTT
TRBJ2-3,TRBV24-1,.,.,CATSLGATDTQYF,TGTGCCACCAGTCTGGGGGCAACAGATACGCAGTATTTT
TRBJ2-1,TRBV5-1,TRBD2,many,CASSPGLELNEQFF,TGCGCCAGCAGCCCCGGACTAGAACTGAATGAGCAGTTCTTC
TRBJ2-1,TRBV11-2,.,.,CASSLDGSGYNEQFF,TGTGCCAGCAGCTTAGACGGGAGTGGATACAATGAGCAGTTCTTC
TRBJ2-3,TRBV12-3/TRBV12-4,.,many,CASRGVRGTDTQYF,TGTGCCAGCAGGGGGGTACGTGGCACAGATACGCAGTATTTT
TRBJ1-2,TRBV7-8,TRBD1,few,CASSLAGTVYGYTF,TGTGCCAGCAGCTTAGCGGGGACAGTCTATGGCTACACCTTC
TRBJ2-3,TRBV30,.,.,CAWNGGTDTQYF,TGTGCCTGGAACGGGGGCACAGATACGCAGTATTTT
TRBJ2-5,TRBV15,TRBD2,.,CATSRDGSGRVQETQYF,TGTGCCACCAGCAGAGATGGTAGCGGGAGAGTTCAAGAGACCCAGTACTTC
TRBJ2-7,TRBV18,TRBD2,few,CASSAGLAEYEQYF,TGTGCCAGCTCTGCGGGACTAGCGGAGTACGAGCAGTACTTC
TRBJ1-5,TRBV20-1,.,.,CSARIDRDQPQHF,TGCAGTGCTAGAATTGACAGAGATCAGCCCCAGCATTTT
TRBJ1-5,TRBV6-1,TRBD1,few,CASSPPRGDQPQHF,TGTGCCAGCAGTCCCCCCAGGGGGGATCAGCCCCAGCATTTT
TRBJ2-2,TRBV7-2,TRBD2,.,CASSILAGNTGELFF,TGTGCCAGCAGCATTTTAGCGGGAAACACCGGGGAGCTGTTTTTT
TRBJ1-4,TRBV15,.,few,CATSRDLPGTEKLFF,TGTGCCACCAGCAGAGATTTGCCAGGTACAGAAAAACTGTTTTTT
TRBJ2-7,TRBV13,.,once,CASSLEGDDHYEQYF,TGTGCCAGCAGCCTAGAGGGGGACGATCACTACGAGCAGTACTTC
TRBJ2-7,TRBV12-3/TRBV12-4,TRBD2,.,CASNLAGGGYEQYF,TGTGCCAGCAACTTAGCGGGAGGAGGCTACGAGCAGTACTTC
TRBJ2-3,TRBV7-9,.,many,CASSLGVSTDTQYF,TGTGCCAGCAGCTTAGGAGTTAGCACAGATACGCAGTATTTT
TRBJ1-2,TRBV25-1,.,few,CASSGWGYGYTF,TGTGCCAGCAGTGGTTGGGGCTATGGCTACACCTTC
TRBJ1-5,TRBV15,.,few,CATSRELQQPQHF,TGTGCCACCAGCAGGGAGTTGCAACAGCCCCAGCATTTT
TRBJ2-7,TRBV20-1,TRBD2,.,CSALSGLAGTDEQYF,TGCAGTGCTCTGAGTGGACTAGCGGGAACAGACGAGCAGTACTTC
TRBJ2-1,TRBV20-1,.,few,CSARVVSGSSYNEQFF,TGCAGTGCTAGAGTAGTCAGCGGAAGCTCCTACAATGAGCAGTTCTTC
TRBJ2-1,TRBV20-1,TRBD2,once,CSGPPALAGGPRSYNEQFF,TGCAGTGGCCCGCCGGCCCTAGCGGGAGGGCCGAGATCCTACAATGAGCAGTTCTTC
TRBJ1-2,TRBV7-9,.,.,CASSHWQGESGYTF,TGTGCCAGCAGCCATTGGCAGGGAGAGAGTGGCTACACCTTC
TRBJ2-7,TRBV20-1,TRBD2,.,CSARLAGHYEQYF,TGCAGTGCGCGACTAGCGGGCCACTACGAGCAGTACTTC
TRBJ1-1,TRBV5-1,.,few,CASSPKTRANTEAFF,TGCGCCAGCAGCCCCAAGACACGGGCGAACACTGAAGCTTTCTTT
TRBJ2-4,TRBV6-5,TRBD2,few,CASSYALAGGNIQYF,TGTGCCAGCAGTTACGCCCTAGCGGGAGGGAACATTCAGTACTTC
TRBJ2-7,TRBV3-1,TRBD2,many,CASSPIGTSGRVPYEQYF,TGTGCCAGCAGCCCGATCGGGACTAGCGGGAGGGTCCCCTACGAGCAGTACTTC
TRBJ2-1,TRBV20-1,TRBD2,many,CSAREGLAGVGVQFF,TGCAGTGCTAGAGAGGGACTAGCGGGAGTGGGTGTGCAGTTCTTC
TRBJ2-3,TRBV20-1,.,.,CSASLGPDPGTQYF,TGCAGTGCCTCCCTGGGGCCAGATCCGGGTACGCAGTATTTT
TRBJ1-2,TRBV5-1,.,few,CASRPLYGYTF,TGCGCCAGCAGGCCCCTCTATGGCTACACCTTC
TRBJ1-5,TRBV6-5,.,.,CASSYFGGPRTNQPQHF,TGTGCCAGCAGTTACTTCGGGGGGCCCCGGACCAATCAGCCCCAGCATTTT
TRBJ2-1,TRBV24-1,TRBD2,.,CATSDGREGRDEQFF,TGTGCCACCAGTGATGGGCGGGAGGGCCGAGATGAGCAGTTCTTC
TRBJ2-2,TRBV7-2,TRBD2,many,CASTQAGGPNTGELFF,TGTGCCAGCACCCAAGCGGGAGGGCCTAACACCGGGGAGCTGTTTTTT
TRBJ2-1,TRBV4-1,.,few,CASSQDGRKGNEQFF,TGCGCCAGCAGCCAAGATGGGAGAAAGGGCAATGAGCAGTTCTTC
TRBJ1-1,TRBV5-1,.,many,CASSSQGGDTEAFF,TGCGCCAGCAGTTCTCAAGGAGGGGACACTGAAGCTTTCTTT
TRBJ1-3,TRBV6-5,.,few,CASGYGTSGNTIYF,TGTGCCAGCGGGTACGGAACCTCTGGAAACACCATATATTTT
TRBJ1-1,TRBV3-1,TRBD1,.,CASSQQGESTEAFF,TGTGCCAGCAGCCAGCAGGGGGAGAGCACTGAAGCTTTCTTT
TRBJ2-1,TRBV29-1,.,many,CSVDLRDNNEQFF,TGCAGCGTTGATCTACGGGACAACAATGAGCAGTTCTTC
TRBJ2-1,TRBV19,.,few,CASSYRRAGEQFF,TGTGCCAGTAGCTACCGGAGGGCCGGGGAGCAGTTCTTC
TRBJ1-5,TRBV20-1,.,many,CSAHGEPNQPQHF,TGCAGTGCTCACGGGGAGCCCAATCAGCCCCAGCATTTT
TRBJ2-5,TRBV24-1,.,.,CATSGGAWETQYF,TGTGCCACCAGTGGGGGAGCTTGGGAGACCCAGTACTTC
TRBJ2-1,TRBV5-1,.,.,CASSLGGAAPGYNEQFF,TGCGCCAGCAGCTTGGGCGGGGCCGCCCCCGGGTACAATGAGCAGTTCTTC
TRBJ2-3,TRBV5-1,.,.,CASRIDPQGTGTDTQYF,TGCGCCAGCAGGATCGATCCCCAGGGTACCGGCACAGATACGCAGTATTTT
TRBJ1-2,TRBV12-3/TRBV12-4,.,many,CASSSNRDRYGYTF,TGTGCCAGCAGTTCGAACAGGGATCGCTATGGCTACACCTTC
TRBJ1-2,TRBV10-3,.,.,CAIRQDRGYGYTF,TGTGCCATCAGACAGGACCGAGGGTATGGCTACACCTTC
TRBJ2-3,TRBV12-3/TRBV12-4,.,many,CASNPTARGTDTQYF,TGTGCCAGCAACCCGACTGCCCGAGGGACAGATACGCAGTATTTT
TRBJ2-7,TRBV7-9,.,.,CASSHNRDPSYEQYF,TGTGCCAGCAGCCACAACCGGGACCCGTCCTACGAGCAGTACTTC
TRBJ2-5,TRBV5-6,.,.,CATNLQAEETQYF,TGTGCCACCAACCTCCAGGCCGAAGAGACCCAGTACTTC
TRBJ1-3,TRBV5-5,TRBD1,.,CASRGQSSGNTIYF,TGTGCCAGCAGGGGACAGAGCTCTGGAAACACCATATATTTT
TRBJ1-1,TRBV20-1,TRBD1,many,CSAREWGQGLTEAFF,TGCAGTGCTAGAGAGTGGGGACAGGGGCTAACTGAAGCTTTCTTT
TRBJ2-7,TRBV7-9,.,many,CASSFTPATSEQYF,TGTGCCAGCAGCTTCACCCCGGCCACCTCCGAGCAGTACTTC
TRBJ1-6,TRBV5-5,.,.,CASSQTTSGTNSPLHF,TGTGCCAGCAGCCAAACCACCTCCGGGACGAATTCACCCCTCCACTTT
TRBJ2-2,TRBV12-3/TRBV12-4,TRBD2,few,CASRLGGDTGELFF,TGTGCCAGCCGCCTCGGGGGGGACACCGGGGAGCTGTTTTTT
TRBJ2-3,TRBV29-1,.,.,CSVWARDGGADTQYF,TGCAGCGTTTGGGCCAGGGACGGTGGTGCAGATACGCAGTATTTT
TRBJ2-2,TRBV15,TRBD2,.,CATSRDRLAGGTGELFF,TGTGCCACCAGCAGAGATCGACTAGCGGGAGGTACCGGGGAGCTGTTTTTT